The following is a TCR beta chain sequence with its context. As yet, its antigen is unknown. The germline V gene has CDR1 LGHDT and CDR2 YNNKEL (reference sequence). This CDR3 has 18 amino acids. Trimming stripped 0 bases from V and 2 bases from J, with 19 bases between. Clones were sequenced by immunoSEQ multiplex PCR, and TCRdb holds only the in-frame ones, with some missing. The sample has roughly 130,000 clones; roughly 94% are singletons. This record comes from a study of T cell responses to AZD1222 COVID-19 vaccine. Study-level findings and limits: CD4 TCRs linked to vaccination spanned spike, dominating at 160-218 and 743-854.

The sequences come from peripheral blood, collected on day 0 of AZD1222 vaccination. This sequence originates from an adult in good health. The chain uses TRBV3-1 (or the pseudogene TRBV3-2) and TRBJ2-5; possible D gene TRBD1, 6 bases. CDR3 sequence (DNA): TGTGCCAGCAGCCAAGATCTTACCGGGACACCCCGACAAGAGACCCAGTACTTC. This encodes CASSQDLTGTPRQETQYF.